The 31 T cell receptor beta chains given below trace back to one sample, sequenced in a study of Graves' ophthalmopathy and Graves' hyperthyroidism. Amplified TCR beta CDR3 regions were obtained using RNA transcripts as template. Investigators did first-round RT-PCR with HTBI primers, then second-round multiplex PCR. TCRdb processed the multiplex PCR reads anew with MiXCR; each CDR3 protein has one entry. The profile covers about 600,000 distinct CDR3 sequences, with about 35% appearing a single time and 3.5% to 4.5% taken by the ten largest. The material sequenced was peripheral blood or thyroid tissue (not recorded which). These receptors were taken from an adult man with Graves' hyperthyroidism.

The gene calls are TRBV7-9 and TRBJ2-5; 7 bases align to TRBD1. Germline V lookup: CDR1 SEHNR, CDR2 FQNEAQ (reference sequence). Unmatched junction bases numbered 16, after V lost 1 base and J lost 5 bases. CDR3 length equals 18 residues. CDR3 sequence reads: CASSLGLVAGTASETQYF. The CDR3 DNA is TGTGCCAGCAGCTTAGGTCTCGTCGCAGGGACAGCCTCGGAGACCCAGTACTTC.

This clonotype was found a few times. This rearrangement joins TRBV7-9 to TRBJ2-7; D remains unclear. The V and J ends lost 6 bases and 7 bases respectively, with 16 bases between them. The germline CDR1 and CDR2 sequences are SEHNR and FQNEAQ (reference sequence). The CDR3 runs 13 residues. CDR3 DNA sequence: TGTGCCAGCAGTGGGGAAACAAACAGAGAGCAGTACTTC. This sequence encodes CASSGETNREQYF.

A few counts support this clonotype. The chain joins TRBV4-2 to TRBJ1-2; D is ambiguous. CDR3 length equals 14 residues. The germline V gene has CDR1 LGHNA and CDR2 YNFKEQ. Between the trimmed V and J ends, which lost 0 bases and 2 bases, there was a span of 7 bases. CDR3 sequence reads: CASSQDPGNYGYTF. The CDR3 nucleotides read TGTGCCAGCAGCCAAGATCCAGGAAACTATGGCTACACCTTC.

The chain combines TRBV15 with TRBJ2-7, with D unresolved. The CDR3 consists of 12 residues. Germline-derived CDR1 and CDR2 are LNHNV and YYDKDF (reference sequence). V gave up 3 bases and J gave up 8 bases, with 11 bases separating them. The CDR3 DNA sequence: TGTGCCACCAGCAGTGCCGGATTGCAGCAGTACTTC. Encoded protein: CATSSAGLQQYF.

At least ten counts were recorded for this clonotype. This chain connects TRBV2 to TRBJ2-7; 7 positions match TRBD1. Losses at the gene ends were 6 bases for V and 5 bases for J; bases not matched to a gene: 7. The CDR3 runs to 13 residues. Germline V lookup: CDR1 SNHLY, CDR2 FYNNEI. The CDR3 spells CASSATGTNEQYF. The CDR3 bases are TGTGCCAGCAGCGCGACAGGGACCAACGAGCAGTACTTC.

V gene TRBV5-1 combines with J gene TRBJ1-1, with a tentative D call TRBD1 (6 bases). V was clipped by 1 base and J by 1 base, with 14 bases between them. Looked up from germline, CDR1 is SGHRS and CDR2 is YFSETQ. The length of the CDR3 is 16 residues. CDR3 DNA sequence: TGCGCCAGCAGCTTGTCTCGCGGGACACCGAACACTGAAGCTTTCTTT. This codes for CASSLSRGTPNTEAFF.

This clonotype was found a few times. V is TRBV11-2 and J is TRBJ1-1; D unclear. Deletions cut 5 bases from V and 1 base from J, with 11 bases between. The CDR3 is 14 residues long. Germline V gene lookup returns CDR1 SGHAT and CDR2 FQNNGV. This CDR3 reads CASSPPRTNTEAFF. The DNA of the CDR3 is TGTGCCAGCAGCCCCCCCCGGACGAACACTGAAGCTTTCTTT.

This clonotype was observed at least ten times. This chain links TRBV12-3 or TRBV12-4 with TRBJ2-6; D remains ambiguous. V lost 7 bases to trimming and J lost 4 bases, with 11 bases between them. The CDR3 covers 14 residues. The CDR3 DNA is TGTGCCAGCAACAGACGGGCAGGGGCCAACGTCCTGACTTTC. This codes for CASNRRAGANVLTF.

This clonotype was observed a single time. The CDR3 sequence: CSVEFADRGSPYTF. The CDR3, as DNA: TGCAGCGTTGAATTTGCCGACAGGGGAAGCCCGTACACCTTC. V usage is TRBV29-1 and J usage is TRBJ1-2; 8 bases fit TRBD1. This CDR3 region has 14 residues. The V and J ends lost 2 bases and 11 bases, in that order; junction bases with no gene match: 13. Looked up from germline, CDR1 is SQVTM and CDR2 is ANQGSEA.

The chain carries TRBV4-1 and TRBJ2-2, with unresolved D. Germline-derived CDR1 and CDR2 are MGHRA and YSYEKL. This CDR3 has 14 amino acids. The V end lost 3 bases, the J end lost 6 bases, and 11 bases lay between the germline ends. The CDR3 coding sequence is TGCGCCAGCAGCCATGGTACACGTGCCGGGGAGCTGTTTTTT. Translating gives CASSHGTRAGELFF.

The DNA for the CDR3 is TGCAGTGCTGCAGGATGGGAGGGCCGCGCCTACGAGCAGTACTTC. Protein product: CSAAGWEGRAYEQYF. J is TRBJ2-7 and V is TRBV20-1; 7 bases agree with TRBD2. Trimming took 5 bases from V and 2 from J; bases not matched to a gene: 12. Germline-derived CDR1 and CDR2 are DFQATT and SNEGSKA (reference sequence). The CDR3 sequence is 15 residues long.

The sample holds a few counts of this clonotype. Here the CDR3 DNA reads TGTGCCACCAGCGGGGGGTTAGAAACCGGGGAGCTGTTTTTT. It encodes CATSGGLETGELFF. This rearrangement joins TRBV15 to TRBJ2-2; D possibly corresponds to TRBD2 (6 bases). The CDR3 sequence is 14 residues long. Trimming took 5 bases from V and 5 from J, leaving 12 bases between them. The germline CDR1 and CDR2 sequences are LNHNV and YYDKDF (reference sequence).

This clonotype was observed many times. V gene TRBV2 combines with J gene TRBJ1-4; 8 nucleotides line up with TRBD1. This CDR3 is 13 amino acids long. V lost 4 bases, J lost 8 bases, and 3 bases stayed unmatched. CDR1 and CDR2 from the germline V gene are SNHLY and FYNNEI. In nucleotides, the CDR3 is TGTGCCAGCAGTGCGGGACAGGTCGAAAAACTGTTTTTT. Its protein product is CASSAGQVEKLFF. Complete variable domain (other parts from reference TRBV2 and TRBJ1-4): EPEVTQTPSHQVTQMGQEVILRCVPISNHLYFYWYRQILGQKVEFLVSFYNNEISEKSEIFDDQFSVERPDGSNFTLKIRSTKLEDSAMYFCASSAGQVEKLFFGSGTQLSVL.

This clonotype occurred a few times. J is TRBJ2-7 and V is TRBV6-5; D is undetermined. The ends were cut back, 0 bases at V and 3 bases at J, with 15 bases in the middle. This CDR3 contains 16 residues. Germline values: CDR1 MNHEY, CDR2 SVGAGI. For the CDR3, the DNA is TGTGCCAGCAGTTACTCGAAATTAGCTTCCCACTACGAGCAGTACTTC. Amino acid sequence: CASSYSKLASHYEQYF.

J is TRBJ2-5 and V is TRBV10-2; 9 nucleotides line up with TRBD1. Germline assignment: CDR1 WSHSY and CDR2 SAAADI. The junction had 14 bases not matched to a gene; V was cut back by 10 bases and J by 5 bases. CDR3 size: 15 residues. The chain's CDR3 is CATEPPTGGGETQYF. The CDR3 region has the DNA TGCGCCACCGAACCGCCGACAGGGGGAGGGGAGACCCAGTACTTC.

The table lists this clonotype with a few counts. Germline and junction disagree at one end, which may indicate a read error. The V call is TRBV9, the J call TRBJ1-3; D not resolved. Looked up from germline, CDR1 is SGDLS and CDR2 is YYNGEE. The CDR3 extends over 15 amino acids. Written as DNA, the CDR3 is TGTGCCAGCAGCGTAGGGCCAGACTCTGGAAACACCACATATTTT. The encoded protein is CASSVGPDSGNTTYF.

The chain joins TRBV25-1 to TRBJ1-4, with 7 bases identical to TRBD1. The CDR3 is made up of 14 amino acids. Germline CDR1 and CDR2: MGHDK and SYGVNS. Trimming removed 6 bases from V and 8 bases from J; junction bases left unmatched: 9. The CDR3 sequence: CASSVQGDAEKLFF. CDR3 coding DNA: TGTGCCAGCAGCGTGCAGGGGGACGCGGAAAAACTGTTTTTT. The entire variable domain, with the rest obtained from reference TRBV25-1 and TRBJ1-4, is as follows: EADIYQTPRYLVIGTGKKITLECSQTMGHDKMYWYQQDPGMELHLIHYSYGVNSTEKGDLSSESTVSRIRTEHFPLTLESARPSHTSQYLCASSVQGDAEKLFFGSGTQLSVL.

The gene calls are TRBV29-1 and TRBJ2-7; 7 bases fit TRBD1. The J call may be incorrect, as the DNA end agrees better with TRBJ2-1. The CDR3 is 13 amino acids. Germline loops: CDR1 SQVTM, CDR2 ANQGSEA. In DNA, the CDR3 is TGCAGCGTTCGCCAGACAGGGTGGGATGAGCAGTTCTTC. The encoded protein is CSVRQTGWDEQFF.

Ten or more counts support this clonotype. This chain uses TRBV6-1 with TRBJ2-5; 7 positions agree with TRBD2. CDR3 length: 16 residues. Losses at the gene ends were 0 bases for V and 1 base for J; bases not matched to a gene: 5. CDR1 and CDR2 from the germline V gene are MNHNS and SASEGT. The CDR3 region is CASSEAGTIPQETQYF. CDR3 sequence (DNA): TGTGCCAGCAGTGAAGCGGGGACTATCCCCCAAGAGACCCAGTACTTC.

The J gene is TRBJ2-5, the V gene TRBV5-6, with D possibly matching TRBD2 (5 bases). The end of the DNA is better explained by TRBJ2-1, so the J call may be wrong. Germline lookup yields CDR1 SGHDT and CDR2 YYEEEE. This CDR3 is 14 amino acids long. The CDR3 sequence: CASSLGVGVIEQFF. In DNA, the CDR3 is TGTGCCAGCAGCTTGGGAGTGGGAGTTATTGAGCAGTTCTTC.

As to this clonotype: Because the CDR3 is missing its conserved closing phenylalanine or tryptophan, this is likely a read error. The chain uses TRBV9 and TRBJ1-2, with D possibly matching TRBD1 (5 bases). Trimming removed 4 bases at V and 5 bases at J, with 12 bases between. This CDR3 has 13 residues. The germline CDR1 and CDR2 sequences are SGDLS and YYNGEE. CDR3 sequence: CASSLGTAYGYTL. CDR3 sequence (DNA): TGTGCCAGCAGCTTAGGGACGGCTTATGGCTACACCCTC.

This clonotype was seen ten or more times. The chain employs TRBV7-8 and TRBJ2-7; 7 bases are a match to TRBD2. CDR1 is SGHVS, CDR2 FQNEAQ, per germline. The CDR3 has 16 residues. With V trimmed by 3 bases and J by 2 bases, 10 bases remained unmatched. DNA of the CDR3: TGTGCCAGCAGCTTGTGGGGAGGGCAGGACCCCTACGAGCAGTACTTC. Translated, it gives CASSLWGGQDPYEQYF.

Here the CDR3 DNA reads TGTGCCTGGAGTGTAATCACTGAAGCTTTCTTT. It translates to CAWSVITEAFF. This chain uses TRBV30 with TRBJ1-1; D unclear. This CDR3 is 11 amino acids long. Germline CDR1 reads GTSNPN; CDR2 reads SVGIG (reference sequence). V lost 0 bases and J lost 4, with 3 bases in between.

This clonotype was recorded once. The likely explanation is a read error, given a far larger clone one base away. The chain has TRBV12-3 or TRBV12-4 and TRBJ2-7, with TRBD2 matching 9 bases. CDR3 size: 14 residues. This CDR3 is CAGSSGGSSYEQYF. The DNA for the CDR3 is TGTGCCGGCAGTAGCGGGGGAAGCTCCTACGAGCAGTACTTC.

The J gene is TRBJ1-1, the V gene TRBV7-2, with a possible D match to TRBD1 (5 bases). Per the germline V gene, CDR1 is SGHTA and CDR2 is FQGNSA. The CDR3 covers 13 residues. Trimming shortened V by 1 base and J by 13 bases, and 16 bases separated the two germline ends. As DNA, the CDR3 is TGTGCCAGCAGCTTAGATATCCGGGGACGGGGTTTCTTT. As protein: CASSLDIRGRGFF. Variable domain in full (rest from reference TRBV7-2 and TRBJ1-1): GAGVSQSPSNKVTEKGKDVELRCDPISGHTALYWYRQSLGQGLEFLIYFQGNSAPDKSGLPSDRFSAERTGGSVSTLTIQRTQQEDSAVYLCASSLDIRGRGFFGQGTRLTVV.

V usage is TRBV3-1 and J usage is TRBJ2-7; D might be TRBD1 (6 bases). The V end lost 4 bases, the J end lost 2 bases, and 12 bases lay between the germline ends. Germline V gene sequence: CDR1 LGHDT, CDR2 YNNKEL (reference sequence). The length of the CDR3 is 14 residues. CDR3 in DNA: TGTGCCAGCAGCCGTGGACAGACTACCTACGAGCAGTACTTC. It specifies CASSRGQTTYEQYF.

This clonotype turned up a few times. The chain carries TRBV5-1 and TRBJ1-4; TRBD1 matches 12 bases. The CDR3 spans 15 residues. V lost 0 bases, J lost 8 bases, and 2 bases stayed unmatched. Germline CDR1 and CDR2: SGHRS and YFSETQ. CDR3 amino acids: CASSLDGTGGEKLFF. CDR3 nucleotides: TGCGCCAGCAGCTTGGACGGGACAGGGGGCGAAAAACTGTTTTTT.

This clonotype was recorded many times. The CDR3 nucleotides are TGCGCCAGCAAACCCGAGCAGGGTGCCTACGAGCAGTACTTC. This codes for CASKPEQGAYEQYF. The rearrangement links TRBV5-1 to TRBJ2-7; D perhaps matches TRBD1 (5 bases). Trimming took 6 bases from V and 2 from J, leaving 15 bases between them. The CDR3 sequence is 14 residues long. The germline gives CDR1 SGHRS, CDR2 YFSETQ.

On this clonotype itself: At one of its ends the junction is not consistent with the germline gene, which may arise from a read error. J is TRBJ2-7 and V is TRBV30; 10 nucleotides align to TRBD1. Per the germline V gene, CDR1 is GTSNPN and CDR2 is SVGIG (reference sequence). This CDR3 comprises 14 residues. CDR3 in amino acids: CVWSAWTGGNEQYF. In DNA form, the CDR3 reads TGTGTCTGGAGTGCCTGGACAGGGGGTAACGAGCAGTACTTC.

The chain combines TRBV18 with TRBJ1-1; 9 nucleotides align to TRBD1. The V and J ends lost 0 bases and 4 bases, in that order; junction bases with no gene match: 6. The CDR3 is 16 residues long. Per germline, CDR1 KGHSH and CDR2 LQKENI. The DNA of the CDR3 is TGTGCCAGCTCACCACCAACACAGGGGGCGAGCACTGAAGCTTTCTTT. It yields the protein CASSPPTQGASTEAFF.

V usage is TRBV29-1 and J usage is TRBJ1-2, with TRBD1 matching over 9 bases. The CDR3 covers 10 residues. The V gene's germline CDR1 is SQVTM and CDR2 ANQGSEA. The ends lost 8 bases at V and 6 bases at J; junction bases unmatched: 1. In DNA, the CDR3 is TGCAGCTGGGACAGGGATGGCTACACCTTC. Amino acids: CSWDRDGYTF.